This entry describes one TCR beta chain. Using immunoSEQ multiplex PCR, the repertoire was profiled, and TCRdb retains in-frame clones only, with some absent. This sample yields about 31,000 clones, of which about 89% are seen a single time; 0.41% belongs to the top ten. Germline CDR1 KGHSH, CDR2 LQKENI. Trimming removed 5 bases from V and 4 bases from J, with 5 bases in between. CDR3 length equals 11 residues. These data belong to a study of STAT5B mutations in CD4+ large granular lymphocyte leukemia. The sequence derives from a human donor in good health. The gene calls are TRBV18 and TRBJ1-2; D remains ambiguous. The sample was CD4+ T cells from blood buffy coats. CDR3 loop: CASSTGYGYTF. The CDR3, as DNA: TGTGCCAGCTCAACTGGCTATGGCTACACCTTC.